These T cell receptor beta chains were read from a single sample in a study of T cell responses to AZD1222 COVID-19 vaccine. The repertoire was sequenced with immunoSEQ multiplex PCR; TCRdb's copy has only in-frame clones and lacks some. Found here are tens of thousands of clones, under 95% of them singletons; the top ten hold 4% to 5%. Material: peripheral blood, obtained on day 0 of AZD1222 vaccination. The source of these receptors is an adult in good health. Both conserved end residues are part of each CDR3. A row's size may be missing; if present it is once, few, many or a size class.

>TRBV7-9|.
CASSTRTGDEQYF
>TRBV11-3|.
CASSYGGANVLTF
>TRBV3-1/TRBV3-2|.
CASSQQGSGANVLTF
>TRBV9|.
CASSSQGDEQFF
>TRBV19|.
CASMVTGTYEQYF
>TRBV9|.
CASSVDGGREYF
>TRBV3-1/TRBV3-2|once
CASSRWTGRKGGYTF
>TRBV19|.
CASSISAGDAGELFF
>TRBV3-1/TRBV3-2|.
CASSQDQNRVETQYF
>TRBV7-3|.
CASSLRSSNTGELFF
>TRBV30|.
CAWQGDSNSPLHF
>TRBV2|.
CASSESQQGRTEAFF
>TRBV21-1|.
CASKVDRGTRTVHTEAFF
>TRBV6-5|.
CASSTGTALPGYTF
>TRBV7-9|.
CASRIDRGLQENIQYF
>TRBV7-9|.
CASSPGTGVDSPLHF
>TRBV30|.
CAWSGVYTGELFF
>TRBV27|.
CASSQRTDHNSPLHF
>TRBV3-1/TRBV3-2|.
CASSSNTGGQEAFF
>TRBV7-9|.
CASSFRTGGFDEQFF
>TRBV5-6|.
CASSLGPGQGNPNTIYF
>TRBV18|.
CASSPPRQGTTNIQYF
>TRBV3-1/TRBV3-2|.
CASRPRGPFGYTF
>TRBV7-2|.
CASSLRNHQPQHF
>TRBV7-3|.
CASSTPTGNNEQFF
>TRBV6-2/TRBV6-3|.
CASSLTPDTQYF
>TRBV3-1/TRBV3-2|.
CASSPDNSPLHF
>TRBV11-3|.
CASSNEGQIGGNNEQFF
>TRBV19|few
CASSSRRAELGTGELFF
>TRBV5-1|.
CASSPGRTNEKLFF
>TRBV5-1|once
CASSWRQGSYNEQFF
>TRBV18|.
CASSPGGDQPQHF
>TRBV3-1/TRBV3-2|once
CASSQVTGRSFF
>TRBV9|.
CASSVIGPGDTQYF
>TRBV24-1|.
CATSDFNGNSPLHF
>TRBV3-1/TRBV3-2|.
CASSQDGGAAGPQHF
>TRBV7-2|.
CASSLVVGLGYEQYF
>TRBV4-2|.
CASTVRASYNSPLHF
>TRBV10-3|few
CAISEGMTGENYGYTF
>TRBV30|.
CAWSVKGPPSSYNSPLHF
>TRBV24-1|.
CATSDGWNWGQFF
>TRBV3-1/TRBV3-2|few
CASSQDPTGQGDTQYF
>TRBV5-1|once
CASSNEGTSGNTIYF
>TRBV7-8|.
CASSFGGQGSQPQHF
>TRBV7-2|.
CASSFEDGYTF
>TRBV9|few
CASSVEAGNTEAFF
>TRBV6-6|.
CASSYITGDGYTF
>TRBV19|once
CATDPGTGEVRGYTF
>TRBV29-1|.
CSVASANTEAFF
>TRBV2|once
CASSTTGLAGGPSGDEQFF
>TRBV18|few
CASSPQRGAFF
>TRBV9|.
CASSVEGGSSSYNEQFF